These T cell receptor beta chains were read from a single sample in a study of cytomegalovirus exposure and HLA in healthy donors. Assay: immunoSEQ multiplex PCR; the TCRdb copy retains only in-frame clones and omits some. Of 200,000 or so clones listed, around 81% are singletons. Sample: PBMCs. Receptors originate from a woman aged 18-29 years in good health and CMV-seropositive. Both conserved end residues are trimmed from each CDR3.

12,TRBJ2-3,TRBV28,ASGQGAYTDTQY
14,TRBJ2-5,TRBV19,ASSMGVAGGKETRY
13,TRBJ1-4,TRBV25-1,ASSESTGGNEKLF
13,TRBJ2-7,TRBV4-1,ASSQDRQGVYEQY
11,TRBJ1-1,TRBV30,AWSGQPNTEAF
13,TRBJ1-2,TRBV6-6,ASSTPGTGAYGYT
14,TRBJ1-5,TRBV19,ASSMIPSPAAQPQH
10,TRBJ2-2,TRBV6-5,ASSRTQGKLF
11,TRBJ1-1,TRBV5-3,ARSGKTGTEAF
13,TRBJ2-7,TRBV11-1,ASSPRLAVSYEQY
13,TRBJ2-5,TRBV5-1,ASSLSSGGAETQY
14,TRBJ2-3,TRBV5-1,ASSLIPGQRTDTQY
13,TRBJ2-6,TRBV2,ASSEYSSGANVLT
13,TRBJ2-3,TRBV6-4,ASSDIAGGVDTQY
12,TRBJ1-1,TRBV2,ATPTGATNTEAF
13,TRBJ1-2,TRBV5-6,ASSFAGFVLYGYT
12,TRBJ2-5,TRBV6-1,ASSGRGALETQY
11,TRBJ1-3,TRBV19,ASSAYSGNTIY
12,TRBJ1-2,TRBV5-6,ASSLATGFGGYT
12,TRBJ2-7,TRBV6-5,ASSSGGGRTPQY
15,TRBJ1-5,TRBV4-2,ASSQGTGTGADQPQH
13,TRBJ1-3,TRBV28,ASSFHSSSGNTIY
13,TRBJ1-2,TRBV15,ATSRDRDPWDGYT
12,TRBJ1-1,TRBV7-2,ASSITTVNTEAF
12,TRBJ2-2,TRBV6-4,ASSDGQGAGELF
14,TRBJ2-5,TRBV9,ASSVGSGGALETQY
17,TRBJ1-3,TRBV6-4,ASSDPAAGIGRSGNTIY
10,TRBJ2-3,TRBV6-1,ASSPSVDTQY
13,TRBJ1-5,TRBV7-2,ASSSDRISNQPQH
14,TRBJ2-7,TRBV2,ASSEYGRPGSYEQY
10,TRBJ2-7,TRBV12-5,ASGSQGYEQY
13,TRBJ1-4,TRBV6-1,ASSELGQGDEKLF
12,TRBJ2-7,TRBV6-1,ASSLSGSTYEQY